The entry below gives a single TCR beta chain sequence along with its context. Its antigen is currently unknown. This sample is part of a study of human T cells and chemical hapten exposure. Looking at the study overall: DPC at 2% was the sensitizing agent, placed on around 2 cm by around 2 cm of upper inner arm skin. The patients were mostly female; they had alopecia areata, totalis or universalis.

The V gene's germline CDR1 is SEHNR and CDR2 FQNEAQ (reference sequence). V gave up 5 bases and J gave up 7 bases, with 9 bases separating them. The CDR3 length is 12 residues. Noted time point: patch test 3, about 24 weeks after DPC sensitization. Treatment denoted: therapeutic diphenylcyclopropenone sensitization with weekly scalp DPC. Methods used by the authors: Sample-level TCR yields exhibited a median of roughly 96,000, with a range of roughly 20,000 to 690,600. One entry per CDR3 protein, called by TCRdb with MiXCR from the RACE reads. What appears here as the V and J calls and clone size reflects TCRdb's work, not the paper's. The repertoire has 110,000 or so distinct CDR3 sequences, 30% to 35% of them found once; the top ten carry around 2.8%. Study results and caveats: DPC sensitization left the count of TCRs above 1 in 1000 unchanged.

The sample here was whole blood, taken in connection with sensitization to the hapten diphenylcyclopropenone (DPC). This receptor was identified in a man aged 35 to 55 with alopecia areata. Some clones in this sample may be carry-over from other donors' samples. The chain joins TRBV7-9 to TRBJ1-5, with D unclear. CDR3 residues: CASSNVGQPQHF. The CDR3 DNA sequence: TGTGCCAGCAGCAACGTCGGACAGCCCCAGCATTTT.